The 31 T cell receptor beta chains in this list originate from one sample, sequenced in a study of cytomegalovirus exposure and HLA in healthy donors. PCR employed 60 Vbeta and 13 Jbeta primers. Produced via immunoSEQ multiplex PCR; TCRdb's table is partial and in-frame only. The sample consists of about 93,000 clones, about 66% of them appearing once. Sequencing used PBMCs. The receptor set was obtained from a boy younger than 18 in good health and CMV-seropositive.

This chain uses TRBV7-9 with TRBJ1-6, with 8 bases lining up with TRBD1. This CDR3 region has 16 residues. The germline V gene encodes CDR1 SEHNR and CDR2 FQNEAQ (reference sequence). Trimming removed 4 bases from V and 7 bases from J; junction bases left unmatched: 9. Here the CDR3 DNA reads TGTGCCAGCAGCTCCCGGAAGACAGGGGAGAATTCACCCCTCCACTTT. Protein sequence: CASSSRKTGENSPLHF.

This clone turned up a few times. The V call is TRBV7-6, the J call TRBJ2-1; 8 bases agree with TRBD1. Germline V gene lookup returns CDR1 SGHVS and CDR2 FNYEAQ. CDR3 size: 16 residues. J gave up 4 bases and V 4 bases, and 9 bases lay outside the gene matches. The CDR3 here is CASSSRSGGAYNEQFF. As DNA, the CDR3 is TGTGCCAGCAGCTCCCGCTCAGGGGGCGCGTACAATGAGCAGTTCTTC.

DNA for the CDR3: TGCAGCGTTGAAGGTCAGGGAGGGGACATTCAGTACTTC. It yields the protein CSVEGQGGDIQYF. The chain couples TRBV29-1 to TRBJ2-4; 7 bases are a match to TRBD2. The CDR3 extends over 13 amino acids. Germline CDR1 is SQVTM and CDR2 is ANQGSEA. Trimming took 1 base from V and 8 from J; bases not matched to a gene: 5. Using reference TRBV29-1 and TRBJ2-4 for the parts outside the CDR3, the full variable domain is SAVISQKPSRDICQRGTSLTIQCQVDSQVTMMFWYRQQPGQSLTLIATANQGSEATYESGFVIDKFPISRPNLTFSTLTVSNMSPEDSSIYLCSVEGQGGDIQYFGAGTRLSVL.

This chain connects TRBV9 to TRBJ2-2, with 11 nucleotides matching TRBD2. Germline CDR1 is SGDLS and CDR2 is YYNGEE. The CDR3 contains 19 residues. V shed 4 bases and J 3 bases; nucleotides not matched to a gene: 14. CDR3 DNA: TGTGCCAGCAGCCCCAGAGGTGGGCTAGCGGGAGGATACACCGGGGAGCTGTTTTTT. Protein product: CASSPRGGLAGGYTGELFF. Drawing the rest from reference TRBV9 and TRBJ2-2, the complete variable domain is DSGVTQTPKHLITATGQRVTLRCSPRSGDLSVYWYQQSLDQGLQFLIQYYNGEERAKGNILERFSAQQFPDLHSELNLSSLELGDSALYFCASSPRGGLAGGYTGELFFGEGSRLTVL.

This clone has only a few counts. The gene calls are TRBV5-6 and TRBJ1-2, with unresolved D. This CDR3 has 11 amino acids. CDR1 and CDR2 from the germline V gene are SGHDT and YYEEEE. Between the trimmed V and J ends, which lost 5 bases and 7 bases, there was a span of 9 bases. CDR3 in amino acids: CASSGGFGYTF. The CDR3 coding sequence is TGTGCCAGCAGTGGCGGCTTTGGCTACACCTTC.

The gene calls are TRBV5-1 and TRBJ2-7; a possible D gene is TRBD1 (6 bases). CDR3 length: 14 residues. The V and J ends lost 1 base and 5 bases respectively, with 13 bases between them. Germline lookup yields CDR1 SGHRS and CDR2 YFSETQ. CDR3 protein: CASSLTPGAHEQYF. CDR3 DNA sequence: TGCGCCAGCAGCTTGACCCCAGGGGCCCACGAGCAGTACTTC.

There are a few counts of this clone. The CDR3 nucleotides are TGTGCCAGCAGCGTTCTAGCGGGGGCGTACAATGAGCAGTTCTTC. Amino acid sequence: CASSVLAGAYNEQFF. This rearrangement joins TRBV7-6 to TRBJ2-1, with 10 bases identical to TRBD2. The CDR3 totals 15 residues. Germline trimming cut 5 bases from V and 4 bases from J; bases unmatched to any gene: 5. Germline CDR1 SGHVS, CDR2 FNYEAQ.

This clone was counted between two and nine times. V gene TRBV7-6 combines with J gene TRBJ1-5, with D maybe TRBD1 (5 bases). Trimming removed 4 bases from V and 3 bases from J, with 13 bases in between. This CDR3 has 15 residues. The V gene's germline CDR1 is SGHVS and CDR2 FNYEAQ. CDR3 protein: CASSSGTGLNQPQHF. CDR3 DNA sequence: TGTGCCAGCAGCTCAGGGACTGGCCTCAATCAGCCCCAGCATTTT.

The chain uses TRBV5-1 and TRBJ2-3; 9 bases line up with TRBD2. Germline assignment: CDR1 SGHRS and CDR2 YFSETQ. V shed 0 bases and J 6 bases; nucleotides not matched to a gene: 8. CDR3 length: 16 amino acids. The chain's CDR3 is CASSLVGRGGMDTQYF. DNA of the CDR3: TGCGCCAGCAGCTTGGTCGGGCGGGGGGGCATGGATACGCAGTATTTT.

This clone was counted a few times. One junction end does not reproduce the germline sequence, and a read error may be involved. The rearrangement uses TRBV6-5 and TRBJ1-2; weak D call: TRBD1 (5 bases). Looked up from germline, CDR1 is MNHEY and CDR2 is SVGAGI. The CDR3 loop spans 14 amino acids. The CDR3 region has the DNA TGTGCCAGCAGTTACGCGCAGGGTTATTATGGCTACCCCTTC. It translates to CASSYAQGYYGYPF.

The CDR3 DNA follows: TGTGCCAGCAGTGAATTGACAGGGGGAGGAAACACCATATATTTT. It yields the protein CASSELTGGGNTIYF. The chain has TRBV2 and TRBJ1-3, with 9 positions matching TRBD1. In germline, CDR1 is SNHLY, CDR2 FYNNEI. With V trimmed by 2 bases and J by 4 bases, 3 bases remained unmatched. The CDR3 runs to 15 residues.

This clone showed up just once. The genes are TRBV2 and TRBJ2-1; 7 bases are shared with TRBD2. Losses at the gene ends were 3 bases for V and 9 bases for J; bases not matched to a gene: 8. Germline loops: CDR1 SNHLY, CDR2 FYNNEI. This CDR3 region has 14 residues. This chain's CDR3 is CASSDERGSVEQFF. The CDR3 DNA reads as TGTGCCAGCAGTGACGAGCGGGGAAGTGTTGAGCAGTTCTTC.

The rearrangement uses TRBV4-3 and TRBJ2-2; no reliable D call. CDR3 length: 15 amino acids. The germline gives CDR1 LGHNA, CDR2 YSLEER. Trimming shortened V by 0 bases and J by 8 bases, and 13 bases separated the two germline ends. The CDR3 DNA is TGCGCCAGCAGCCAAGATTTAATACTCTCTGGGGAGCTGTTTTTT. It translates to CASSQDLILSGELFF.

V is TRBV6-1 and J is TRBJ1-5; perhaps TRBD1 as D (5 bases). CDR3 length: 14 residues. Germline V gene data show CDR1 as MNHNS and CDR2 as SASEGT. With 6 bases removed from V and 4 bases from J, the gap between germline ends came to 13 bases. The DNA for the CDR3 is TGTGCCAGCAGGTCGGGCAGGGTAAATCAGCCCCAGCATTTT. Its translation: CASRSGRVNQPQHF.

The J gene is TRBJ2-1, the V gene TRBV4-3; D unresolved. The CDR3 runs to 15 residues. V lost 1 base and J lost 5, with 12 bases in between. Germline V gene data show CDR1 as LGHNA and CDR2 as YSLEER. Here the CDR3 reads CASSQGKRENNEQFF. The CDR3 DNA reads TGCGCCAGCAGCCAAGGCAAGAGAGAGAACAATGAGCAGTTCTTC.

CDR3 protein: CASSLGSEQFF. DNA of the CDR3: TGTGCCAGCAGCTTAGGGAGTGAGCAGTTCTTC. This sequence joins TRBV7-2 and TRBJ2-1; no clear D. The CDR3 is made up of 11 amino acids. The V and J ends lost 1 base and 9 bases respectively, with 4 bases between them. In germline, CDR1 is SGHTA, CDR2 FQGNSA.

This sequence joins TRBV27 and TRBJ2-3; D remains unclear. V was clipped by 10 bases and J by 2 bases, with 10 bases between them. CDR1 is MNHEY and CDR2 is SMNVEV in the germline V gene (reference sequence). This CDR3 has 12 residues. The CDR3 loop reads CATRWATDTQYF. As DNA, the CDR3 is TGTGCCACCCGGTGGGCCACAGATACGCAGTATTTT.

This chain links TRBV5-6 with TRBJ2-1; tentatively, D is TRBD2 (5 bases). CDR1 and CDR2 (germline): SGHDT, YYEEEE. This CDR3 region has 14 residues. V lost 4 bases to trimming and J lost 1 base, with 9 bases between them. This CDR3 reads CASSTKRSYNEQFF. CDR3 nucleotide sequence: TGTGCCAGCAGCACAAAGCGGTCCTACAATGAGCAGTTCTTC.

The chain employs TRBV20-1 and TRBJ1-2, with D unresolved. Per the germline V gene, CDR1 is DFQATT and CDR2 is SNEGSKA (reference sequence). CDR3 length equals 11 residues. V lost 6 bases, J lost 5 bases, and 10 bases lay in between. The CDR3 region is CSAPVNYGYTF. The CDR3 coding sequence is TGCAGTGCCCCCGTTAATTATGGCTACACCTTC.

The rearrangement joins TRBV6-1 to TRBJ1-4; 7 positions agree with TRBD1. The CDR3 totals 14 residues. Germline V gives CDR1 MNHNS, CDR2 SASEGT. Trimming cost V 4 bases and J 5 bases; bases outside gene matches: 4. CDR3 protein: CASSGRDRNEKLFF. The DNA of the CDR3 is TGTGCCAGCAGTGGTCGGGACAGAAATGAAAAACTGTTTTTT.

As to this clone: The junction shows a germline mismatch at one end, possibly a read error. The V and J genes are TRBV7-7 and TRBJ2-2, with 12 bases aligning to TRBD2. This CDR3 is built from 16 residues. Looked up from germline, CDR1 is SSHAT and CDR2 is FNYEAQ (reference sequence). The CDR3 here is CASSSSSGRATGELFF. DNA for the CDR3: TGTGCTAGCAGCTCGTCTAGCGGGAGGGCCACCGGGGAGCTGTTTTTT.

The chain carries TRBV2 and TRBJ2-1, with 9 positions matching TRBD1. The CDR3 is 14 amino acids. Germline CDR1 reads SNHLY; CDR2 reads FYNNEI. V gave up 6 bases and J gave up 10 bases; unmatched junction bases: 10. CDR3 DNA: TGTGCCAGCAGCGCCGGGACAGGGATAGGGGAGCAGTTCTTC. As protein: CASSAGTGIGEQFF.

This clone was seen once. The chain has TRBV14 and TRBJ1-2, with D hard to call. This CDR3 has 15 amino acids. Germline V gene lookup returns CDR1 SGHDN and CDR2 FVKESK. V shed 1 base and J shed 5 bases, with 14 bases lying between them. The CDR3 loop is CASSQGYGVGYGYTF. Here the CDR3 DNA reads TGTGCCAGCAGCCAAGGCTATGGTGTCGGGTATGGCTACACCTTC.

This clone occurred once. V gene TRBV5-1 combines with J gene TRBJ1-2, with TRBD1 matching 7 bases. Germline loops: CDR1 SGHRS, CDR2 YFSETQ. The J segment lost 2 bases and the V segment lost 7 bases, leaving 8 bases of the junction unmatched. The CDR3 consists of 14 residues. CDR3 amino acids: CASATGAENYGYTF. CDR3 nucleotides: TGCGCCAGCGCTACAGGGGCCGAGAACTATGGCTACACCTTC.

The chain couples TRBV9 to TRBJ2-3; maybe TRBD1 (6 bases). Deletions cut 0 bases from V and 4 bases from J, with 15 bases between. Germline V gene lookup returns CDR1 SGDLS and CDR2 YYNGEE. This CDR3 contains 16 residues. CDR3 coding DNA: TGTGCCAGCAGCGTAGAAATGGACAGTCCCCCAGATACGCAGTATTTT. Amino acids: CASSVEMDSPPDTQYF.

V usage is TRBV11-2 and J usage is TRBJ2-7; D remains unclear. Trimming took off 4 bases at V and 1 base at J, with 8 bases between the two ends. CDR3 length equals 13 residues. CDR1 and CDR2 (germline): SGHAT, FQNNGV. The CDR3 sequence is CASSSGVSYEQYF. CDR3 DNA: TGTGCCAGCAGCTCCGGTGTGTCCTACGAGCAGTACTTC.

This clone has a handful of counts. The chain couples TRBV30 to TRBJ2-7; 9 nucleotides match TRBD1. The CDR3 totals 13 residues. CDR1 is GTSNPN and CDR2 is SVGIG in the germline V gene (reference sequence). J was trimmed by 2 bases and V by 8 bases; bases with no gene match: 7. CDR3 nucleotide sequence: TGTGCCCGACAGGGGGAGGTGCCCTACGAGCAGTACTTC. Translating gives CARQGEVPYEQYF.

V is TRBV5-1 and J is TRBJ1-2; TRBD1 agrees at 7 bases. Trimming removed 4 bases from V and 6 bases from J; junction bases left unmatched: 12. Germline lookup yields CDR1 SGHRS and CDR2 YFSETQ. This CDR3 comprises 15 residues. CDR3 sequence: CASSPKSRGPDGYTF. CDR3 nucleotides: TGCGCCAGCAGCCCGAAGAGTAGGGGGCCTGATGGCTACACCTTC. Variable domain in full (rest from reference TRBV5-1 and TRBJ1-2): KAGVTQTPRYLIKTRGQQVTLSCSPISGHRSVSWYQQTPGQGLQFLFEYFSETQRNKGNFPGRFSGRQFSNSRSEMNVSTLELGDSALYLCASSPKSRGPDGYTFGSGTRLTVV.

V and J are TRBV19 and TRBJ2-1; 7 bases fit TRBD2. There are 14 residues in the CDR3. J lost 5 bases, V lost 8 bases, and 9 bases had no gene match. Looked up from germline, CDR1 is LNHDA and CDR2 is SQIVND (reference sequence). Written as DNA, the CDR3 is TGTGCCAGTGGGCTGACCGGGACTAACAATGAGCAGTTCTTC. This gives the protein CASGLTGTNNEQFF.

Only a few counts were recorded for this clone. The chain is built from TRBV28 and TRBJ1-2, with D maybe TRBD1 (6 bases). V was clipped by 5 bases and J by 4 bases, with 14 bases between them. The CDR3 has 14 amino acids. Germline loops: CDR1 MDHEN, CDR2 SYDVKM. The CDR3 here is CASSPAQGSYGYTF. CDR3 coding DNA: TGTGCCAGCAGTCCCGCCCAGGGGAGCTATGGCTACACCTTC.

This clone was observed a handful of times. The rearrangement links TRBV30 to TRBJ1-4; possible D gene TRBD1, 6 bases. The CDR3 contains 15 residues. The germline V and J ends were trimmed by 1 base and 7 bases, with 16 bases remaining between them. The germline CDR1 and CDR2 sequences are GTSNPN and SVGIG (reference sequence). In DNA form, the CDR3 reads TGTGCCTGGAGTGCCGCGAGTGGGGGCGTTGAAAAACTGTTTTTT. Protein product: CAWSAASGGVEKLFF.